This TCR beta chain was obtained from a study of blood T cell repertoires in COVID-19. Looking at the study overall: PBMCs, B-cell-depleted T cells, or T cells were the source of the cDNA or gDNA that made up the material.

Participants had their cohort set by participant-reported clinical history. Germline V gene data show CDR1 as SGHKS and CDR2 as YYEKEE (reference sequence). Unmatched junction bases numbered 8, after V lost 0 bases and J lost 7 bases. This CDR3 region has 15 residues. In the authors' workflow: Quantification of nucleated cells was approximated via reference gene primer amplification. The repertoire was sequenced with immunoSEQ multiplex PCR; TCRdb's copy has only in-frame clones and lacks some. The DNA was the basis for D and trimming; V, J and clone size are from that table. The sample records some 160,000 clones, 84% being singletons.

The chain employs TRBV5-5 and TRBJ2-3; TRBD1 matches at 7 bases. The TCR sequence derives from a woman between 50 and 59 years old who had recovered from COVID-19. The sequencing input was PBMCs or T cells enriched from blood (not recorded which). The CDR3 sequence is CASSLAAAGGNTQYF. Written as DNA, the CDR3 is TGTGCCAGCAGCTTGGCCGCGGCAGGGGGTAATACGCAGTATTTT. The full variable domain, completed using reference TRBV5-5 and TRBJ2-3, is DAGVTQSPTHLIKTRGQQVTLRCSPISGHKSVSWYQQVLGQGPQFIFQYYEKEERGRGNFPDRFSARQFPNYSSELNVNALLLGDSALYLCASSLAAAGGNTQYFGPGTRLTVL.